This T cell receptor (beta chain) is drawn from a study of blood T cell repertoires in COVID-19. Study-wide background: Samples representing acute and convalescent COVID-19 were sourced from the United States, Italy and Spain. Nucleic acid was either cDNA or gDNA, and it came from T cells, B-cell-depleted T cells, or PBMCs.

TCRdb's copy holds only in-frame clones and misses some; the assay was immunoSEQ multiplex PCR. The sample includes about 85,000 clones, around 90% seen only once; the top ten take roughly 2.3%. Trimming shortened V by 2 bases and J by 8 bases, and 9 bases separated the two germline ends. Germline CDR1 MNHEY, CDR2 SVGAGI. The CDR3 is 12 amino acids. This chain joins TRBV6-5 and TRBJ1-2, with D possibly being TRBD1 (6 bases). This TCR came from a middle-aged man with acute or convalescent COVID-19. Sequences were obtained from peripheral blood. The CDR3 loop is CASSYGGAGYTF. The CDR3 bases are TGTGCCAGCAGTTACGGGGGGGCCGGCTACACCTTC.